This T cell receptor beta chain stems from a study of T-cell reconstitution after alpha-beta-depleted transplantation in children. For TCRbeta, the library was prepared with unique molecular identifiers. TCRdb called the PCR reads again in MiXCR, with one record for every CDR3 protein. The sample lists 500,000 to 600,000 distinct CDR3 sequences, about a quarter occurring once. The CDR3 totals 12 residues. V lost 5 bases to trimming and J lost 1 base, with 8 bases between them. Germline V gives CDR1 SQVTM, CDR2 ANQGSEA. The chain is built from TRBV29-1 and TRBJ1-1; D call uncertain. The sequence derives from a boy less than two years old with Wiskott-Aldrich syndrome, due to receive a stem cell transplant. The sample consisted of PBMCs, taken before TCRalphabeta/CD19-depleted stem cell transplant. The CDR3 loop is CSVSLRNTEAFF. As DNA, the CDR3 is TGCAGCGTTTCATTAAGGAACACTGAAGCTTTCTTT.